Each of the 21 T cell receptor beta chains below was sequenced from the same sample in a study of blood T cell repertoires in COVID-19. TCRdb keeps only in-frame clones here, not all; method: immunoSEQ multiplex PCR. The table includes roughly 100,000 clones, 80% to 85% detected once. Sequencing was carried out using peripheral blood. These receptors all stem from a man at least 80 years old with acute or convalescent COVID-19.

This rearrangement joins TRBV5-1 to TRBJ1-1; a possible D gene is TRBD1 (5 bases). The germline V gene has CDR1 SGHRS and CDR2 YFSETQ. The germline V and J ends were trimmed by 0 bases and 0 bases, with 9 bases remaining between them. This CDR3 contains 15 residues. DNA of the CDR3: TGCGCCAGCAGCTTGGGGGGCCGCATGAACACTGAAGCTTTCTTT. Translation gives CASSLGGRMNTEAFF. Supplemented by reference TRBV5-1 and TRBJ1-1, the full variable domain reads KAGVTQTPRYLIKTRGQQVTLSCSPISGHRSVSWYQQTPGQGLQFLFEYFSETQRNKGNFPGRFSGRQFSNSRSEMNVSTLELGDSALYLCASSLGGRMNTEAFFGQGTRLTVV.

Only a few counts were recorded for this clone. This chain links TRBV14 with TRBJ2-2; the D is unclear. The CDR3 runs 14 residues. Germline V gene lookup returns CDR1 SGHDN and CDR2 FVKESK. Trimming took off 1 base at V and 5 bases at J, with 8 bases between the two ends. CDR3 nucleotide sequence: TGTGCCAGCAGCCAAGTTTCTCGTACCGGGGAGCTGTTTTTT. Protein: CASSQVSRTGELFF. The complete variable domain, with remaining parts taken from reference TRBV14 and TRBJ2-2, reads EAGVTQFPSHSVIEKGQTVTLRCDPISGHDNLYWYRRVMGKEIKFLLHFVKESKQDESGMPNNRFLAERTGGTYSTLKVQPAELEDSGVYFCASSQVSRTGELFFGEGSRLTVL.

This rearrangement joins TRBV19 to TRBJ1-5; D unclear. The CDR3 is 12 amino acids. Germline V gene sequence: CDR1 LNHDA, CDR2 SQIVND (reference sequence). The V and J ends lost 3 bases and 7 bases respectively, with 7 bases between them. DNA for the CDR3: TGTGCCAGTAGTATCCCTGGCCAGCCCCAGCATTTT. Its translation is CASSIPGQPQHF. Full variable domain (outside the CDR3, taken from reference TRBV19 and TRBJ1-5): DGGITQSPKYLFRKEGQNVTLSCEQNLNHDAMYWYRQDPGQGLRLIYYSQIVNDFQKGDIAEGYSVSREKKESFPLTVTSAQKNPTAFYLCASSIPGQPQHFGDGTRLSIL.

The rearrangement joins TRBV18 to TRBJ2-5; tentatively, D is TRBD1 (5 bases). Germline V gene sequence: CDR1 KGHSH, CDR2 LQKENI. CDR3 size: 13 residues. Trimming stripped 2 bases from V and 2 bases from J, with 6 bases between. In DNA form, the CDR3 reads TGTGCCAGCTCACCAGGGGCGCAAGAGACCCAGTACTTC. This sequence encodes CASSPGAQETQYF. Based on the CDR3 plus reference TRBV18 and TRBJ2-5, the full variable domain is NAGVMQNPRHLVRRRGQEARLRCSPMKGHSHVYWYRQLPEEGLKFMVYLQKENIIDESGMPKERFSAEFPKEGPSILRIQQVVRGDSAAYFCASSPGAQETQYFGPGTRLLVL.

This clone was counted between two and nine times. The CDR3 is CASVMGQGSYNEQFF. DNA of the CDR3: TGTGCTAGTGTAATGGGACAGGGGAGCTACAATGAGCAGTTCTTC. The chain carries TRBV12-5 and TRBJ2-1; 10 nucleotides line up with TRBD1. Germline-derived CDR1 and CDR2 are LGHNT and FRNRAP. With V trimmed by 7 bases and J by 3 bases, 6 bases remained unmatched. There are 15 residues in the CDR3.

This clone occurred a few times. The chain links TRBV19 to TRBJ1-1, with D unclear. Per germline, CDR1 LNHDA and CDR2 SQIVND (reference sequence). The CDR3 covers 14 residues. V lost 3 bases to trimming and J lost 5 bases, with 13 bases between them. The CDR3 DNA reads TGTGCCAGTAGTATGACCACAGTCAGGACTGAAGCTTTCTTT. Translated, it gives CASSMTTVRTEAFF. Drawing the rest from reference TRBV19 and TRBJ1-1, the complete variable domain is DGGITQSPKYLFRKEGQNVTLSCEQNLNHDAMYWYRQDPGQGLRLIYYSQIVNDFQKGDIAEGYSVSREKKESFPLTVTSAQKNPTAFYLCASSMTTVRTEAFFGQGTRLTVV.

This chain uses TRBV20-1 with TRBJ1-2; D uncertain. In germline, CDR1 is DFQATT, CDR2 SNEGSKA (reference sequence). The CDR3 runs to 13 residues. Trimming removed 3 bases at V and 0 bases at J, with 8 bases between. The CDR3 DNA reads as TGCAGTGCTAGTTACAGTTCTAACTATGGCTACACCTTC. Its translation is CSASYSSNYGYTF.

The chain is built from TRBV5-1 and TRBJ2-5; no definite D call. This CDR3 region has 14 residues. Trimming removed 2 bases at V and 4 bases at J, with 12 bases between. In germline, CDR1 is SGHRS, CDR2 YFSETQ. CDR3: CASSFYGGGETQYF. The CDR3 bases are TGCGCCAGCAGCTTCTACGGTGGCGGAGAGACCCAGTACTTC.

J is TRBJ1-1 and V is TRBV28, with D perhaps matching TRBD1 (6 bases). This CDR3 contains 13 residues. Germline assignment: CDR1 MDHEN and CDR2 SYDVKM. Between the trimmed V and J ends, which lost 5 bases and 7 bases, there was a span of 14 bases. The CDR3 loop is CASSNAQGGEAFF. In DNA form, the CDR3 reads TGTGCCAGCAGTAACGCACAGGGCGGTGAAGCTTTCTTT.

The V call is TRBV27, the J call TRBJ1-1; no clear D gene. The CDR3 contains 13 residues. CDR1 is MNHEY and CDR2 is SMNVEV in the germline V gene (reference sequence). V lost 3 bases and J 2 bases, leaving 7 bases between the germline ends. The CDR3 protein is CASSFTANTEAFF. The CDR3 nucleotides read TGTGCCAGCAGTTTTACAGCAAACACTGAAGCTTTCTTT.

A word on this clone: Germline is not matched at one junction end, which may reflect a read error. Distinct nucleotide sequences in the sample also encode this CDR3. V and J are TRBV5-6 and TRBJ2-7, with 9 bases fitting TRBD1. CDR1 and CDR2 from the germline V gene are SGHDT and YYEEEE. The CDR3 loop spans 16 amino acids. This CDR3 reads CASSLGPGQGLYEQYF. The CDR3 nucleotides read TGCGCCAGCAGCCTAGGACCGGGACAGGGTCTCTACGAGCAGTACTTC. Filled out from reference TRBV5-6 and TRBJ2-7, the complete variable domain reads DAGVTQSPTHLIKTRGQQVTLRCSPKSGHDTVSWYQQALGQGPQFIFQYYEEEERQRGNFPDRFSGHQFPNYSSELNVNALLLGDSALYLCASSLGPGQGLYEQYFGPGTRLTVT.

V is TRBV29-1 and J is TRBJ1-1, with D maybe TRBD1 (5 bases). Germline-derived CDR1 and CDR2 are SQVTM and ANQGSEA. CDR3 size: 15 residues. V was cut by 3 bases and J by 0 bases, with 14 bases left in between. The CDR3 region is CSVESRVIMNTEAFF. The CDR3 DNA sequence: TGCAGCGTTGAGTCCAGGGTGATCATGAACACTGAAGCTTTCTTT.

This clone was seen a single time. The rearrangement links TRBV29-1 to TRBJ2-5; TRBD1 matches 7 bases. The CDR3 is made up of 13 amino acids. J lost 1 base, V lost 6 bases, and 5 bases had no gene match. Germline assignment: CDR1 SQVTM and CDR2 ANQGSEA. The CDR3 sequence is CSVDTGVQETQYF. The CDR3 DNA sequence: TGCAGCGTAGACACAGGGGTCCAAGAGACCCAGTACTTC.

This clone was found once. The rearrangement links TRBV30 to TRBJ2-7, with 11 nucleotides matching TRBD2. After removal of 4 bases from V and 3 bases from J, the junction contained 26 bases not matched to a gene. The V gene's germline CDR1 is GTSNPN and CDR2 SVGIG (reference sequence). The CDR3 consists of 21 residues. CDR3 sequence (DNA): TGTGCCTGGACCCCTCACCCTTGGACTTCGACTAGCGGGACTTACTTCTACGAGCAGTACTTC. Translating gives CAWTPHPWTSTSGTYFYEQYF.

The table lists this clone with a count of one. This chain uses TRBV6-6 with TRBJ1-5; D is undetermined. The CDR3 is 16 amino acids. In germline, CDR1 is MNHNY, CDR2 SVGAGI (reference sequence). Trimming left V 5 bases short and J 6 bases short, with 20 bases between. The CDR3, as DNA: TGTGCCAGCAGTATCGGACTCTGGCCAGGCGGTCAGCCCCAGCATTTT. Amino acids: CASSIGLWPGGQPQHF.

The V call is TRBV30, the J call TRBJ1-3; D gene unclear. The CDR3 length is 13 residues. Germline loops: CDR1 GTSNPN, CDR2 SVGIG (reference sequence). Trimming took 1 base from V and 3 from J, leaving 7 bases between them. CDR3 in amino acids: CAWSGGFGNTIYF. The CDR3 bases are TGTGCCTGGAGTGGAGGGTTTGGAAACACCATATATTTT. The variable domain in full, completed from reference TRBV30 and TRBJ1-3, reads SQTIHQWPATLVQPVGSPLSLECTVEGTSNPNLYWYRQAAGRGLQLLFYSVGIGQISSEVPQNLSASRPQDRQFILSSKKLLLSDSGFYLCAWSGGFGNTIYFGEGSWLTVV.

This clone was seen only a few times. The chain has TRBV24-1 and TRBJ2-5, with a possible D match to TRBD2 (7 bases). The CDR3 loop spans 15 amino acids. Trimming left V 4 bases short and J 5 bases short, with 16 bases between. Germline V gene data show CDR1 as KGHDR and CDR2 as SFDVKD. This CDR3 reads CATSEVGGGRETQYF. In DNA, the CDR3 is TGTGCCACCAGTGAGGTAGGGGGGGGGCGCGAGACCCAGTACTTC.

The V gene is TRBV28, the J gene TRBJ1-2; 7 nucleotides agree with TRBD1. The CDR3 has 14 residues. Germline V CDR1 and CDR2: MDHEN, SYDVKM. V shed 2 bases and J 3 bases; nucleotides not matched to a gene: 3. DNA of the CDR3: TGTGCCAGCAGTTTAGGAGGGGGCCACTATGGCTACACCTTC. Translation: CASSLGGGHYGYTF.

CDR3 protein: CASSLSWNTEAFF. CDR3 bases: TGTGCCAGCAGCTTATCCTGGAACACTGAAGCTTTCTTT. The chain is built from TRBV7-9 and TRBJ1-1; D is unclear. Trimming took off 2 bases at V and 1 base at J, with 5 bases between the two ends. There are 13 residues in the CDR3. Germline V gene lookup returns CDR1 SEHNR and CDR2 FQNEAQ (reference sequence).

This chain joins TRBV18 and TRBJ1-2; 7 bases line up with TRBD1. The CDR3 has 15 residues. J gave up 7 bases and V 2 bases, and 10 bases lay outside the gene matches. Per the germline V gene, CDR1 is KGHSH and CDR2 is LQKENI. CDR3 loop: CASSPTTGTATGYTF. DNA for the CDR3: TGTGCCAGCTCACCAACTACCGGGACAGCCACTGGCTACACCTTC.

Only a few counts were recorded for this clone. The genes are TRBV30 and TRBJ2-1; D is unresolved. Trimming stripped 0 bases from V and 9 bases from J, with 6 bases between. The germline V gene has CDR1 GTSNPN and CDR2 SVGIG (reference sequence). The CDR3 sequence is 11 residues long. CDR3 coding DNA: TGTGCCTGGAGTGTATACGGTGAGCAGTTCTTC. This sequence encodes CAWSVYGEQFF.